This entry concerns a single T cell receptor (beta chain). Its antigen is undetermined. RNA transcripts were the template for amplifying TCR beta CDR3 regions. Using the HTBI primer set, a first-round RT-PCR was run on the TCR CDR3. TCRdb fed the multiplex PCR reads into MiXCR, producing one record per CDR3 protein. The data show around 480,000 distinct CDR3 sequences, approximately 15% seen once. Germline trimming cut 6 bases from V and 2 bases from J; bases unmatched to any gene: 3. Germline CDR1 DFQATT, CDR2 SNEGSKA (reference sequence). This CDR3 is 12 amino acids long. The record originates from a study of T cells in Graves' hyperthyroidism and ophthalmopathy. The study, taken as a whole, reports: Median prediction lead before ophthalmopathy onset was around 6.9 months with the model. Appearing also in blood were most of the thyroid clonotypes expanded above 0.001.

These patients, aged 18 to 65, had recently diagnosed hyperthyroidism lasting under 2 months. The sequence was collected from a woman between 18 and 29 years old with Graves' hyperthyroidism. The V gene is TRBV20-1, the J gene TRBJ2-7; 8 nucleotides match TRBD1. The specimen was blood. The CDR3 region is CSAWTGPYEQYF. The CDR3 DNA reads TGCAGTGCGTGGACAGGGCCCTACGAGCAGTACTTC.